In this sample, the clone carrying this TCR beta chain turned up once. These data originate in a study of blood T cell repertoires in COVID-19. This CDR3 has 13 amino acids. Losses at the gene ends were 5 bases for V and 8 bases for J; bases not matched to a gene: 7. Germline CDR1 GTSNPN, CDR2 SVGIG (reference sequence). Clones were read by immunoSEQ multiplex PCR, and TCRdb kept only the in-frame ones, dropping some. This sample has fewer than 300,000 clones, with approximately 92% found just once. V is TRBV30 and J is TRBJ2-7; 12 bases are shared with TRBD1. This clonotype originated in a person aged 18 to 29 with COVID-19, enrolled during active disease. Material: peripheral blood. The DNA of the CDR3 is TGTGCCTGGGGCTCGGGACAGGGGGCGAAGCAGTACTTC. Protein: CAWGSGQGAKQYF.